Listed below are T cell receptor beta chains from one sample, sequenced in a study of human T cells and chemical hapten exposure. TCRdb itself ran the RACE reads through MiXCR, one entry per CDR3 protein. The sample consists of under 300,000 distinct CDR3 sequences, 7% to 10% of them appearing once. The sequencing here drew on whole blood, taken in connection with sensitization to the hapten diphenylcyclopropenone (DPC). All receptors come from a middle-aged woman with alopecia areata. Some clones in this sample may be carry-over from other donors' samples. Each CDR3 is given with its conserved first and last residue. D genes are given only for firm matches. Clone size is shown for a subset of rows, as once, few, many or a class of expanded clone.

>few|TRBJ1-3|.|TRBV28
CASSLRQVSGNTIYF
TGTGCCAGCAGTCTTAGACAGGTCTCTGGAAACACCATATATTTT
>few|TRBJ2-5|TRBD2|TRBV12-3/TRBV12-4
CASGTSGRGQETQYF
TGTGCCAGCGGGACTAGCGGGAGGGGACAAGAGACCCAGTACTTC
>few|TRBJ2-7|.|TRBV20-1
CSAQRGPTGEQYF
TGCAGTGCCCAAAGGGGCCCTACGGGCGAGCAGTACTTC
>few|TRBJ1-3|.|TRBV11-2
CASSLAALRTAPGNTIYF
TGTGCCAGCAGCTTAGCGGCACTCCGGACAGCCCCTGGAAACACCATATATTTT
>few|TRBJ1-2|.|TRBV9
CASSVAGQGRGYTF
TGTGCCAGCAGCGTAGCGGGTCAGGGGCGAGGCTACACCTTC
>.|TRBJ2-3|TRBD1|TRBV20-1
CSARGTGGTSTQYF
TGCAGTGCTCGAGGGACAGGGGGGACCAGTACGCAGTATTTT
>.|TRBJ2-1|.|TRBV29-1
CSVEESSIRGFF
TGCAGCGTTGAAGAGTCAAGTATTCGGGGTTTCTTC
>few|TRBJ2-1|.|TRBV7-8
CASSLEQGYGYNEQFF
TGTGCCAGCAGCTTAGAGCAGGGGTACGGCTACAATGAGCAGTTCTTC
>few|TRBJ2-7|TRBD1|TRBV11-2
CASRRTGTGNEQYF
TGTGCCAGCAGACGTACCGGGACAGGGAACGAGCAGTACTTC
>few|TRBJ2-5|TRBD1|TRBV5-6
CASSPRDSLKTQYF
TGTGCCAGCAGCCCCCGGGACAGTCTCAAGACCCAGTACTTC
>few|TRBJ2-7|TRBD1|TRBV4-1
CASSFGQGTEQYF
TGCGCCAGCAGCTTTGGACAGGGGACAGAGCAGTACTTC
>many|TRBJ2-7|TRBD2|TRBV28
CASTNPGLGLFVQYF
TGTGCCAGCACCAACCCGGGACTAGGTCTATTTGTGCAGTACTTC
>few|TRBJ2-1|.|TRBV7-8
CASSLTPGGITYNEQFF
TGTGCCAGCAGCTTAACTCCAGGGGGGATAACCTACAATGAGCAGTTCTTC
>many|TRBJ1-1|.|TRBV29-1
CSVEVSGAGTEAFF
TGCAGCGTTGAAGTGTCGGGGGCAGGTACTGAAGCTTTCTTT
>many|TRBJ1-6|TRBD1|TRBV20-1
CSARGPGQENSPLHF
TGCAGTGCTAGAGGGCCGGGACAGGAAAATTCACCCCTCCACTTT
>few|TRBJ2-7|.|TRBV29-1
CSVEIYLGEQYF
TGCAGCGTTGAAATCTACCTTGGTGAGCAGTACTTC
>.|TRBJ2-2|.|TRBV7-6
CASSLTGTANTGELFF
TGTGCCAGCAGCTTAACCGGGACCGCGAACACCGGGGAGCTGTTTTTT
>many|TRBJ2-3|.|TRBV12-3/TRBV12-4
CASSPSHTGNSDTQYF
TGTGCCAGCAGTCCAAGTCACACAGGGAATTCAGATACGCAGTATTTT
>few|TRBJ1-5|.|TRBV6-2/TRBV6-3
CASIDGQLNQPQHF
TGTGCCAGCATCGACGGGCAGCTAAATCAGCCCCAGCATTTT
>few|TRBJ2-7|TRBD1|TRBV29-1
CSVAGTGSYEQYF
TGCAGCGTTGCCGGGACAGGGTCCTACGAGCAGTACTTC
>many|TRBJ2-7|.|TRBV6-2/TRBV6-3
CASSPPGRGPVEQYF
TGTGCCAGCAGCCCACCGGGGCGGGGTCCGGTCGAGCAGTACTTC
>many|TRBJ2-5|.|TRBV7-2
CASGTGSGRGPSGETQYF
TGTGCCAGCGGCACTGGGAGCGGGCGGGGCCCGTCGGGAGAGACCCAGTACTTC
>.|TRBJ2-7|TRBD2|TRBV7-2
CASSSVSGSLSYEQYF
TGTGCCAGCAGCTCAGTGAGCGGGAGCCTCTCCTACGAGCAGTACTTC
>.|TRBJ1-5|TRBD1|TRBV27
CASSIRQGQGNQPQHF
TGTGCCAGCAGTATAAGACAGGGCCAGGGCAATCAGCCCCAGCATTTT
>.|TRBJ1-1|.|TRBV7-9
CASSLFTANTEAFF
TGTGCCAGCAGCTTATTTACAGCGAACACTGAAGCTTTCTTT
>.|TRBJ2-7|.|TRBV20-1
CSARLVLTYEQYF
TGCAGTGCTAGATTGGTTCTGACCTACGAGCAGTACTTC
>many|TRBJ1-1|.|TRBV7-9
CASSLDGGFEAFF
TGTGCCAGCAGCTTAGATGGAGGGTTTGAAGCTTTCTTT
>few|TRBJ2-4|.|TRBV2
CASSIKNIQYF
TGTGCCAGCAGCATAAAAAACATTCAGTACTTC
>few|TRBJ1-4|.|TRBV12-3/TRBV12-4
CASSARSTNEKLFF
TGTGCCAGCAGTGCACGTTCGACTAATGAAAAACTGTTTTTT
>many|TRBJ1-4|TRBD1|TRBV28
CASRLRDRVQGLFF
TGTGCCAGCAGGCTTCGTGACAGGGTTCAAGGGCTGTTTTTT
>.|TRBJ2-4|.|TRBV7-2
CASSLGPRAQNIQYF
TGTGCCAGCAGCTTAGGGCCGCGGGCCCAAAACATTCAGTACTTC
>.|TRBJ2-2|TRBD2|TRBV9
CASSVDIVVGGSTGELFF
TGTGCCAGCAGCGTAGACATCGTAGTGGGCGGGAGTACCGGGGAGCTGTTTTTT
>few|TRBJ2-3|.|TRBV29-1
CSVEGLTLGPPDTQYF
TGCAGCGTTGAAGGGTTAACTCTGGGACCCCCGGATACGCAGTATTTT
>.|TRBJ2-1|TRBD2|TRBV5-4
CASRSGLADYNEQFF
TGTGCCAGCAGATCGGGACTAGCGGACTACAATGAGCAGTTCTTC
>.|TRBJ1-3|.|TRBV7-9
CASSPPSSGNTIYF
TGTGCCAGCAGCCCCCCGAGCTCTGGAAACACCATATATTTT
>.|TRBJ2-7|.|TRBV7-2
CASSLAANSYEQYF
TGTGCCAGCAGCTTAGCCGCAAACTCCTACGAGCAGTACTTC
>many|TRBJ2-1|TRBD1|TRBV6-5
CASSYPIPGQAINEQFF
TGTGCCAGCAGTTACCCTATTCCGGGACAGGCCATCAATGAGCAGTTCTTC
>few|TRBJ2-3|TRBD2|TRBV7-6
CASSLAPGGTGDTQYF
TGTGCCAGCAGCTTAGCGCCGGGAGGGACCGGGGATACGCAGTATTTT
>few|TRBJ2-7|.|TRBV12-3/TRBV12-4
CASSIRYEQYF
TGTGCCAGCAGTATCAGATACGAGCAGTACTTC
>.|TRBJ2-5|.|TRBV11-1
CASSLTDQETQYF
TGTGCCAGCAGCTTGACGGACCAAGAGACCCAGTACTTC
>.|TRBJ1-1|.|TRBV12-3/TRBV12-4
CASSYGFRMNTEAFF
TGTGCCAGCAGTTACGGATTTCGAATGAACACTGAAGCTTTCTTT
>many|TRBJ2-1|.|TRBV11-3
CASTPGARSSYNEQFF
TGTGCCAGCACCCCTGGGGCCCGATCATCCTACAATGAGCAGTTCTTC
>.|TRBJ2-3|.|TRBV6-1
CARSPGTATDTQYF
TGTGCCAGAAGTCCCGGGACTGCTACAGATACGCAGTATTTT
>.|TRBJ2-1|.|TRBV20-1
CSARPGAPSGNEQFF
TGCAGTGCTAGACCCGGGGCTCCGAGCGGGAATGAGCAGTTCTTC
>few|TRBJ2-7|TRBD2|TRBV28
CASIELAGKYEQYF
TGTGCCAGCATAGAATTAGCGGGAAAATACGAGCAGTACTTC
>few|TRBJ1-2|.|TRBV7-2
CASSFARQDAYGYTF
TGTGCCAGCAGCTTTGCTCGACAGGACGCCTATGGCTACACCTTC
>few|TRBJ2-3|.|TRBV5-1
CASGGTLLTDTQYF
TGCGCCAGCGGAGGGACCCTCCTAACAGATACGCAGTATTTT
>few|TRBJ2-5|.|TRBV6-5
CASSRQLVETQYF
TGTGCCAGCAGTCGACAGTTGGTAGAGACCCAGTACTTC
>few|TRBJ2-2|.|TRBV28
CASTNRAEGGELFF
TGTGCCAGCACAAACCGGGCTGAAGGCGGGGAGCTGTTTTTT
>few|TRBJ2-5|.|TRBV10-3
CAISVGPSGETQYF
TGTGCCATCAGTGTAGGCCCCTCGGGAGAGACCCAGTACTTC